The rows below give T cell receptor beta chains drawn from one sample of a study of naive and memory T cell subsets. One entry per CDR3 protein, called by TCRdb with MiXCR from the 5' RACE reads. The table includes 55,000 to 70,000 distinct CDR3 sequences, 7% to 8.5% detected once. All receptors come from a male donor in good health. The CDR3 runs from the conserved cysteine through the conserved F or W. D genes are given only for firm matches. Rows give clone size only sometimes, using once, few, many, or a class for an expanded clone.

CDR3 protein	CDR3 DNA	D gene	clone size	V gene	J gene
CAWDQGRGQPQHF	TGTGCCTGGGACCAGGGGAGAGGGCAGCCCCAGCATTTT	.	many	TRBV30	TRBJ1-5
CSARDSLNYGYTF	TGCAGCGCCAGGGACAGTCTTAACTATGGCTACACCTTC	TRBD1	.	TRBV29-1	TRBJ1-2
CASSLTRTGLGSPGELFF	TGTGCCAGCAGTCTAACCCGGACGGGTCTTGGGTCTCCCGGGGAGCTGTTTTTT	.	few	TRBV12-3/TRBV12-4	TRBJ2-2
CASSPPQPLYGYTF	TGTGCCAGCAGCCCGCCCCAGCCACTCTATGGCTACACCTTC	.	many	TRBV7-9	TRBJ1-2
CSALLGTANEQYF	TGCAGTGCCTTGCTGGGGACAGCGAACGAGCAGTACTTC	TRBD1	many	TRBV20-1	TRBJ2-7
CASSEAGAVVTFF	TGTGCCAGCAGTGAAGCAGGGGCGGTCGTGACTTTCTTT	.	few	TRBV6-1	TRBJ1-1
CASLGQFRPREIYEQYF	TGTGCCAGCCTAGGACAGTTCCGCCCCCGTGAGATCTACGAGCAGTACTTC	.	many	TRBV7-4	TRBJ2-7
CASSLRGAQPQHF	TGTGCCAGCAGTTTGAGGGGAGCTCAGCCCCAGCATTTT	.	many	TRBV27	TRBJ1-5
CASSFADGGGYGEQYF	TGTGCCAGCAGTTTCGCGGATGGAGGGGGATATGGAGAGCAGTACTTC	.	.	TRBV12-3/TRBV12-4	TRBJ2-7
CSAPMDGTGRFHIQYF	TGCAGTGCCCCGATGGATGGGACAGGGCGGTTTCACATTCAGTACTTC	TRBD1	.	TRBV20-1	TRBJ2-4
CASSGEGRGTEAFF	TGTGCCAGCAGCGGAGAGGGAAGGGGCACTGAAGCTTTCTTT	.	many	TRBV14	TRBJ1-1
CATPLGGTHYSYNEQFF	TGTGCCACCCCCCTGGGAGGGACCCACTACTCCTACAATGAGCAGTTCTTC	TRBD2	few	TRBV24-1	TRBJ2-1
CASSQAGTGGYNEQFF	TGTGCCAGCAGCCAGGCCGGGACAGGGGGATACAATGAGCAGTTCTTC	TRBD1	many	TRBV14	TRBJ2-1
CAIENGVNEQFF	TGTGCCATCGAGAACGGGGTTAATGAGCAGTTCTTC	.	few	TRBV10-3	TRBJ2-1
CASSQGQIDTQYF	TGTGCCAGCAGCCAAGGTCAGATAGATACGCAGTATTTT	.	.	TRBV3-1	TRBJ2-3
CASSFRWTGGELFF	TGTGCCAGCAGTTTCCGATGGACAGGCGGGGAGCTGTTTTTT	TRBD1	many	TRBV6-5	TRBJ2-2
CSARARTGGTDTQYF	TGCAGTGCTAGAGCTAGGACAGGGGGAACAGATACGCAGTATTTT	TRBD1	many	TRBV20-1	TRBJ2-3
CASSINPGFWGTNTEAFF	TGTGCCAGTAGTATAAACCCCGGTTTCTGGGGGACGAACACTGAAGCTTTCTTT	.	.	TRBV19	TRBJ1-1
CASTQKWDRSTNF	TGTGCCAGCACCCAGAAGTGGGACAGGTCAACCAATTTC	TRBD1	.	TRBV2	TRBJ2-7
CASSPDGGGFADTQYF	TGTGCCAGCAGCCCTGATGGCGGGGGGTTTGCAGATACGCAGTATTTT	TRBD2	once	TRBV11-2	TRBJ2-3
CASSRQGTSNQPQHF	TGTGCCAGCAGCCGACAGGGGACCTCCAATCAGCCCCAGCATTTT	TRBD1	few	TRBV7-9	TRBJ1-5
CASRPGASYEQYF	TGTGCCAGCAGACCAGGGGCCTCCTACGAGCAGTACTTC	.	few	TRBV7-2	TRBJ2-7
CASSSPREGPSSGANVLTF	TGTGCCAGCAGCTCCCCTCGGGAGGGGCCCAGCTCTGGGGCCAACGTCCTGACTTTC	TRBD2	many	TRBV7-9	TRBJ2-6
CASSLMNTEAFF	TGTGCCAGCAGTTTAATGAACACTGAAGCTTTCTTT	.	many	TRBV7-9	TRBJ1-1
CASSGGRGETQYF	TGTGCCAGCAGCGGGGGAAGAGGGGAGACCCAGTACTTC	.	many	TRBV11-2	TRBJ2-5
CATSSGAYEQFF	TGTGCCACTTCGTCGGGGGCGTATGAGCAGTTCTTC	.	many	TRBV19	TRBJ2-1
CASSQEGSGNEKLFF	TGCGCCAGCAGCCAAGAGGGTTCTGGTAATGAAAAACTGTTTTTT	.	few	TRBV4-1	TRBJ1-4
CSVQKNYEQYF	TGCAGCGTCCAAAAGAACTACGAGCAGTACTTC	.	.	TRBV29-1	TRBJ2-7
CASSQDGLAGTDTQYF	TGCGCCAGCAGCCAAGACGGACTAGCGGGAACAGATACGCAGTATTTT	TRBD2	.	TRBV4-1	TRBJ2-3
CASDRYSSTDTQYF	TGTGCCAGCGATAGGTACAGCAGCACAGATACGCAGTATTTT	.	.	TRBV2	TRBJ2-3
CASSEGPRAYEQYF	TGTGCCAGCAGTGAGGGGCCCAGAGCCTACGAGCAGTACTTC	.	few	TRBV5-5	TRBJ2-7
CASSFSGGPGNTIYF	TGTGCCAGCAGTTTTTCGGGGGGGCCTGGAAACACCATATATTTT	.	.	TRBV12-3/TRBV12-4	TRBJ1-3
CASSSGGTEAFF	TGTGCCAGCAGCTCAGGGGGCACTGAAGCTTTCTTT	TRBD1	.	TRBV6-5	TRBJ1-1
CASSQDGGTKNIQYF	TGCGCCAGCAGCCAAGATGGGGGCACCAAAAACATTCAGTACTTC	.	many	TRBV4-1	TRBJ2-4
CAWSVWDTGELFF	TGTGCCTGGAGTGTATGGGACACCGGGGAGCTGTTTTTT	.	few	TRBV30	TRBJ2-2
CASSRGAEGEQYF	TGTGCCAGCAGCCGGGGGGCCGAGGGCGAGCAGTACTTC	.	.	TRBV6-2/TRBV6-3	TRBJ2-7
CSDVPGQGVEQYF	TGCAGCGACGTCCCGGGACAGGGGGTCGAGCAGTACTTC	TRBD1	many	TRBV29-1	TRBJ2-7
CASSLLAAGGEQFF	TGTGCCAGCAGCCTTTTGGCGGCCGGGGGTGAGCAGTTCTTC	.	many	TRBV6-5	TRBJ2-1
CASSPFQDREGAYEQYF	TGTGCCAGCTCACCCTTCCAGGACAGGGAAGGAGCCTACGAGCAGTACTTC	TRBD1	.	TRBV18	TRBJ2-7
CASSLEREGKFF	TGTGCCAGCAGCTTAGAGCGGGAGGGGAAGTTCTTC	TRBD2	.	TRBV7-9	TRBJ2-1
CASSQGFTPGLAGVDTQYF	TGTGCCAGCAGCCAAGGATTCACTCCGGGACTAGCGGGAGTAGATACGCAGTATTTT	TRBD2	.	TRBV4-2	TRBJ2-3
CSVSSQGAGQETQYF	TGCAGCGTCAGCAGTCAGGGGGCCGGGCAAGAGACCCAGTACTTC	TRBD1	many	TRBV29-1	TRBJ2-5
CAWSVQGTANTEAFF	TGTGCCTGGAGTGTACAGGGAACAGCGAACACTGAAGCTTTCTTT	.	many	TRBV30	TRBJ1-1
CASRETSSYNSPLHF	TGCGCCTCCCGGGAGACCAGCTCCTATAATTCACCCCTCCACTTT	.	.	TRBV5-1	TRBJ1-6
CASSLEGQFVTF	TGTGCCAGCAGCTTAGAGGGACAGTTCGTGACCTTC	TRBD1	many	TRBV7-9	TRBJ2-5
CASSEQGFEAFF	TGTGCCAGCAGTGAACAGGGATTTGAAGCTTTCTTT	.	many	TRBV25-1	TRBJ1-1
CASSQDLGLPDTPYF	TGTGCCAGCAGCCAAGATCTTGGCCTCCCAGATACGCCGTATTTT	.	.	TRBV3-1	TRBJ2-3
CASRQGANIQYF	TGTGCCAGCAGACAGGGGGCTAACATTCAGTACTTC	TRBD1	many	TRBV27	TRBJ2-4
CASSKEDSGGGDTDTQYF	TGTGCCAGCAGCAAAGAGGATAGCGGGGGCGGGGACACAGATACGCAGTATTTT	.	few	TRBV21-1	TRBJ2-3
CASSRHAGEQYF	TGTGCCAGCAGCCGACACGCCGGCGAGCAGTACTTC	.	.	TRBV7-9	TRBJ2-7
CASSYGLAGVTGELFF	TGTGCCAGCAGCTATGGACTAGCGGGGGTAACCGGGGAGCTGTTTTTT	TRBD2	few	TRBV3-1	TRBJ2-2
CASRASWTDNSPLHF	TGTGCCAGCAGAGCTTCGTGGACAGATAATTCACCCCTCCACTTT	.	few	TRBV6-1	TRBJ1-6
CASSLDPPGLYNEQFF	TGCGCCAGCAGCTTGGACCCCCCGGGACTCTACAATGAGCAGTTCTTC	.	.	TRBV5-1	TRBJ2-1
CASSIFGSPWTYEQYF	TGTGCCAGTAGTATATTCGGCAGCCCTTGGACCTACGAGCAGTACTTC	.	few	TRBV19	TRBJ2-7
CASTRTGDSYEQYF	TGCGCCAGCACTCGGACAGGGGACTCCTACGAGCAGTACTTC	TRBD1	few	TRBV10-2	TRBJ2-7
CASIEKGGQSSYEQYF	TGTGCCAGCATCGAGAAAGGGGGACAGAGCTCCTACGAGCAGTACTTC	TRBD1	many	TRBV9	TRBJ2-7
CASSSNGASTDTQYF	TGCGCCAGCAGCTCTAACGGGGCTAGCACAGATACGCAGTATTTT	.	few	TRBV5-1	TRBJ2-3
CASSPLPENGYTF	TGTGCCAGCAGCCCCCTCCCGGAGAATGGCTACACCTTC	.	few	TRBV7-9	TRBJ1-2
CASSQKPFSQPQHF	TGTGCCAGCAGTCAAAAACCATTCTCGCAGCCCCAGCATTTT	.	many	TRBV6-5	TRBJ1-5
CASSSRWGLQARTDTQYF	TGTGCCAGCAGCTCCCGATGGGGATTACAAGCCCGCACAGATACGCAGTATTTT	.	.	TRBV7-9	TRBJ2-3